This TCR beta chain appears in the sequencing data of a study of neoadjuvant anti-PD-1 for oral cavity cancer. Study-level results: Non-responders to neoadjuvant nivolumab had significantly more clonal PBMC T cells than responders.

In its sample, this clone was seen a few times. Its antigen is undetermined. Germline V lookup: CDR1 KGHSH, CDR2 LQKENI. The V end was cut by 3 bases, the J end by 1 base, with 6 bases between. The CDR3 loop spans 13 amino acids. Measured with immunoSEQ multiplex PCR; TCRdb has only the in-frame clones, and not every one. The data hold some 15,000 clones, with 71% observed a single time. V gene TRBV18 combines with J gene TRBJ2-5; no reliable D call. The sample here was PBMCs, taken before nivolumab (anti-PD-1) treatment. The origin of this receptor is a person between 40 and 85 years old with oral cavity squamous cell carcinoma. The CDR3 DNA is TGTGCCAGCTCACCCGACCTCCAAGAGACCCAGTACTTC. Amino acid sequence: CASSPDLQETQYF.